One TCR beta chain is described in this entry. Antigen: not known. This CDR3 spans 14 amino acids. V shed 0 bases and J shed 5 bases, with 10 bases lying between them. Germline V gives CDR1 LGHNA, CDR2 YNFKEQ. The entry originates in a study of post-analysis software for immune sequencing data. The study's findings and limits: Roughly five TRBV segments appeared more often in patients than in controls, and TRBV5-6, TRBV5-1 and TRBV20-1 were among these. Diversity measured as normalized Chao1 was significantly lower in multiple sclerosis patients than in controls. Strong co-clustering by F measure was evident for samples that had been prepared in the same batch.

Unique molecular identifiers were carried by the TCR beta cDNA libraries. Each sample of roughly 0.95 to 10 million input T cells yielded around 500,000 cDNA molecules, so each molecule approximated one T cell. TCRdb reprocessed the PCR reads via MiXCR and lists one record per CDR3 protein. This table holds around 700,000 distinct CDR3 sequences, 55% to 70% found once. This chain uses TRBV4-2 with TRBJ2-5; D might be TRBD2 (6 bases). Sequencing was done on a sample of blood. This clonotype was sampled from a girl aged 2-10 years with multiple sclerosis. CDR3 sequence: CASSQDLGRETQYF. The CDR3 bases are TGTGCCAGCAGCCAAGATCTTGGGAGGGAGACCCAGTACTTC.